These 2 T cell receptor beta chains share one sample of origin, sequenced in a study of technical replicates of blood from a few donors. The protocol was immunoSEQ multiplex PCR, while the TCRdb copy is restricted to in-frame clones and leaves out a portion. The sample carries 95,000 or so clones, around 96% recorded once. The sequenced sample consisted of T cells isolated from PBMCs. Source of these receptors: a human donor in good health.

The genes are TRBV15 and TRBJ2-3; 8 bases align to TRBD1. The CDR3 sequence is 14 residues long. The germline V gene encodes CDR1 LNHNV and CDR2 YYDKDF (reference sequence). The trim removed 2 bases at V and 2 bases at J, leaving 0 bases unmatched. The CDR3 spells CATSRQGATDTQYF. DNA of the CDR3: TGTGCCACCAGCAGACAGGGGGCCACAGATACGCAGTATTTT.

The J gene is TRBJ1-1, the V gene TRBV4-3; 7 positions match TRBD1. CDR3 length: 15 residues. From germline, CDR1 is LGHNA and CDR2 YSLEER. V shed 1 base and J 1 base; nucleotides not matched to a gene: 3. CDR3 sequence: CASSQVWTGNTEAFF. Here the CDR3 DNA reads TGCGCCAGCAGCCAAGTGTGGACAGGGAACACTGAAGCTTTCTTT.